Following are 21 T cell receptor beta chains from one sample sequenced in a study of OX40 agonist ivuxolimab in advanced cancers. Assay: immunoSEQ multiplex PCR; the TCRdb copy retains only in-frame clones and omits some. The table includes under 75,000 clones, 80% to 90% detected once. The sample here was CD4+ or CD8+ T cells sorted from blood, taken in a trial of the OX40 agonist ivuxolimab. These receptors were taken from an adult with an advanced solid tumor such as melanoma, head and neck, liver or kidney cancer.

CDR3 protein: CASSGRVTATEAFF. CDR3 sequence (DNA): TGTGCCAGCAGTGGCAGGGTCACGGCCACTGAAGCTTTCTTT. V is TRBV25-1 and J is TRBJ1-1, with D perhaps matching TRBD1 (5 bases). V was cut by 4 bases and J by 4 bases, with 13 bases left in between. Looked up from germline, CDR1 is MGHDK and CDR2 is SYGVNS. This CDR3 is 14 amino acids long.

The chain carries TRBV7-2 and TRBJ2-7; D is possibly TRBD2 (6 bases). The germline CDR1 and CDR2 sequences are SGHTA and FQGNSA. The CDR3 extends over 14 amino acids. Trimming cost V 5 bases and J 3 bases, with 14 bases left between them. The CDR3 DNA reads as TGTGCCAGCAGCCTGTCCCGGGACTTCTACGAGCAGTACTTC. Residues: CASSLSRDFYEQYF. Full variable domain (rest looked up from reference TRBV7-2 and TRBJ2-7): GAGVSQSPSNKVTEKGKDVELRCDPISGHTALYWYRQSLGQGLEFLIYFQGNSAPDKSGLPSDRFSAERTGGSVSTLTIQRTQQEDSAVYLCASSLSRDFYEQYFGPGTRLTVT.

This rearrangement joins TRBV19 to TRBJ2-1, with a possible D match to TRBD1 (5 bases). The CDR3 is 14 amino acids. In germline, CDR1 is LNHDA, CDR2 SQIVND (reference sequence). V was shortened by 4 bases and J by 7 bases, with 14 bases between the two germline ends. This CDR3 reads CASSTNNRPNEQFF. For the CDR3, the DNA is TGTGCCAGTAGTACAAATAACAGGCCTAATGAGCAGTTCTTC.

The chain carries TRBV7-8 and TRBJ2-5; the D gene could be TRBD1 or TRBD2 (6 bases each). The ends were cut back, 5 bases at V and 4 bases at J, with 14 bases in the middle. There are 14 residues in the CDR3. Germline lookup yields CDR1 SGHVS and CDR2 FQNEAQ. CDR3 region: CASSPFGGRETQYF. The DNA of the CDR3 is TGTGCCAGCAGCCCCTTTGGGGGGCGAGAGACCCAGTACTTC.

This clone turned up a few times. The V call is TRBV4-1, the J call TRBJ2-7; D is possibly TRBD1 or TRBD2 (5 bases each). Germline values: CDR1 MGHRA, CDR2 YSYEKL. There are 12 residues in the CDR3. Trimming pared 5 bases from V and 2 bases from J, leaving 7 bases between. The CDR3 coding sequence is TGCGCCAGCAGCTCGGGACCCTACGAGCAGTACTTC. This codes for CASSSGPYEQYF.

This chain links TRBV7-2 with TRBJ2-3; 7 bases are a match to TRBD2. The CDR3 is made up of 15 amino acids. The germline V gene has CDR1 SGHTA and CDR2 FQGNSA. V dropped 3 bases and J dropped 0; count of bases not matched to a gene: 3. This CDR3 is CASSLTAGSTDTQYF. The CDR3 nucleotides read TGTGCCAGCAGCTTGACAGCGGGGAGCACAGATACGCAGTATTTT.

This clone was seen more than once but under ten times. This chain links TRBV6-6 with TRBJ1-2, with D uncertain. Germline CDR1 MNHNY, CDR2 SVGAGI (reference sequence). The V end lost 6 bases, the J end lost 8 bases, and 13 bases lay between the germline ends. The CDR3 length is 12 residues. The CDR3 DNA sequence: TGTGCCAGCAGGTTCCAGGCTTACGGCTACACCTTC. Its protein product is CASRFQAYGYTF.

V is TRBV28 and J is TRBJ2-3; D possibly corresponds to TRBD1 (6 bases). Germline V CDR1 and CDR2: MDHEN, SYDVKM. Between the trimmed V and J ends, which lost 3 bases and 3 bases, there was a span of 13 bases. The CDR3 extends over 15 amino acids. CDR3 loop: CASSFIGQPTDTQYF. The DNA for the CDR3 is TGTGCCAGCAGTTTCATCGGACAGCCTACAGATACGCAGTATTTT.

The V gene is TRBV6-4, the J gene TRBJ1-2; 10 bases agree with TRBD1. Germline V gene lookup returns CDR1 MRHNA and CDR2 SNTAGT. With 5 bases clipped from V and 10 bases from J, the junction kept 16 bases outside the gene matches. The CDR3 totals 16 residues. The DNA of the CDR3 is TGTGCCAGCAGTCCCGGGACAGGGGCTGGGGTACCTGCCTACACCTTC. It specifies CASSPGTGAGVPAYTF.

This clone has just one count. The chain links TRBV18 to TRBJ2-6; no firm D call. Germline V gene data show CDR1 as KGHSH and CDR2 as LQKENI. CDR3 length: 17 residues. V was cut by 1 base and J by 0 bases, with 10 bases left in between. The CDR3 coding sequence is TGTGCCAGCTCACCACTAGGCGGTACCTCTGGGGCCAACGTCCTGACTTTC. Encoded protein: CASSPLGGTSGANVLTF. The full variable domain, its missing parts supplied by reference TRBV18 and TRBJ2-6, is NAGVMQNPRHLVRRRGQEARLRCSPMKGHSHVYWYRQLPEEGLKFMVYLQKENIIDESGMPKERFSAEFPKEGPSILRIQQVVRGDSAAYFCASSPLGGTSGANVLTFGAGSRLTVL.

The chain is built from TRBV29-1 and TRBJ2-1, with 12 positions matching TRBD1. There are 14 residues in the CDR3. V dropped 2 bases and J dropped 9; count of bases not matched to a gene: 5. The germline gives CDR1 SQVTM, CDR2 ANQGSEA. For the CDR3, the DNA is TGCAGCGTTGAAAAGGGACAGGGGGCGGCTGAGCAGTTCTTC. Its translation is CSVEKGQGAAEQFF.

The chain links TRBV2 to TRBJ1-1, with D possibly TRBD1 on 5 matching bases. This CDR3 contains 13 residues. V lost 5 bases to trimming and J lost 5 bases, with 12 bases between them. Germline lookup yields CDR1 SNHLY and CDR2 FYNNEI. The DNA of the CDR3 is TGTGCCAGCAGTACCCAGGGTTTGACTGAAGCTTTCTTT. Protein product: CASSTQGLTEAFF.

This chain joins TRBV6-1 and TRBJ1-4; D gene unclear. Between the trimmed V and J ends, which lost 1 base and 0 bases, there was a span of 9 bases. The CDR3 sequence is 16 residues long. Germline lookup yields CDR1 MNHNS and CDR2 SASEGT. The CDR3 region is CASSEGATSTNEKLFF. The CDR3 nucleotides read TGTGCCAGCAGTGAAGGAGCCACTTCAACTAATGAAAAACTGTTTTTT.

The J gene is TRBJ2-3, the V gene TRBV29-1; unclear D gene. From germline, CDR1 is SQVTM and CDR2 ANQGSEA. V lost 3 bases and J 6 bases, leaving 13 bases between the germline ends. The CDR3 runs 13 residues. CDR3 in amino acids: CSVDVLNLDTQYF. The DNA for the CDR3 is TGCAGCGTTGACGTCTTAAACCTCGATACGCAGTATTTT.

This chain uses TRBV18 with TRBJ2-1; TRBD2 matches 7 bases. CDR1 is KGHSH, CDR2 LQKENI, per germline. The CDR3 is 15 amino acids. The J segment lost 4 bases and the V segment lost 5 bases, leaving 8 bases of the junction unmatched. In DNA form, the CDR3 reads TGTGCCAGCTCAGGCGAGCTAGCGGAATACAATGAGCAGTTCTTC. It is translated as CASSGELAEYNEQFF.

The V gene is TRBV19, the J gene TRBJ2-6; no firm D call. Germline-derived CDR1 and CDR2 are LNHDA and SQIVND (reference sequence). Trimming pared 5 bases from V and 1 base from J, leaving 12 bases between. CDR3 length: 16 residues. CDR3 protein: CASSPSAGSGANVLTF. CDR3 coding DNA: TGTGCCAGTAGTCCCTCTGCCGGTTCTGGGGCCAACGTCCTGACTTTC.

The gene calls are TRBV7-9 and TRBJ1-2; D is unresolved. The V end was cut by 5 bases, the J end by 5 bases, with 3 bases between. This CDR3 is built from 10 residues. Germline-derived CDR1 and CDR2 are SEHNR and FQNEAQ (reference sequence). CDR3 region: CASSQYGYTF. CDR3 bases: TGTGCCAGCAGCCAATATGGCTACACCTTC.

The rearrangement links TRBV19 to TRBJ1-5, with D perhaps matching TRBD1 (6 bases). V was trimmed by 6 bases and J by 6 bases, leaving 24 bases between them. CDR1 LNHDA and CDR2 SQIVND come from the germline V gene (reference sequence). This CDR3 has 17 amino acids. The CDR3 region is CASSPARRGVSGQPQHF. The CDR3 DNA reads as TGTGCCAGTAGCCCAGCTCGAAGGGGGGTCAGTGGTCAGCCCCAGCATTTT.

As to this clone: Its ends do not fully match the called genes, so a read error is possible. The chain uses TRBV15 and TRBJ1-5; no clear D. The germline V gene encodes CDR1 LNHNV and CDR2 YYDKDF (reference sequence). The CDR3 length is 12 residues. For the CDR3, the DNA is TGTGCCACCAGCAGAGCGTATCAACCCCAGCATTTT. It translates to CATSRAYQPQHF.

The chain links TRBV30 to TRBJ1-2; no definite D call. CDR1 and CDR2 from the germline V gene are GTSNPN and SVGIG (reference sequence). This CDR3 comprises 12 residues. Trimming left V 0 bases short and J 8 bases short, with 10 bases between. CDR3 DNA sequence: TGTGCCTGGAGTGTTAGTGATTGGGGCTACACCTTC. Translating gives CAWSVSDWGYTF.

This sequence joins TRBV5-1 and TRBJ1-5, with TRBD1 as a possible D gene (5 bases). Germline-derived CDR1 and CDR2 are SGHRS and YFSETQ. V lost 0 bases, J lost 3 bases, and 10 bases lay in between. CDR3 length: 15 amino acids. CDR3 DNA: TGCGCCAGCAGCTTGGGTCGGGGGGTCAATCAGCCCCAGCATTTT. As protein: CASSLGRGVNQPQHF.